The 32 T cell receptor beta chains below all came from one sample that was sequenced in a study of circulating and synovial CD4+ cells in juvenile arthritis. Measured with immunoSEQ multiplex PCR; TCRdb has only the in-frame clones, and not every one. The sample shows about 34,000 clones, roughly 95% of them seen only once. Input material: CD4+ T cells from blood. The origin of the receptors is a human donor with juvenile idiopathic arthritis.

V and J are TRBV27 and TRBJ1-1, with D perhaps matching TRBD1 (5 bases). CDR3 length equals 15 residues. V dropped 3 bases and J dropped 5 bases, with 16 bases sitting between them. Germline V CDR1 and CDR2: MNHEY, SMNVEV (reference sequence). The CDR3 nucleotides read TGTGCCAGCAGTTTGGGGTCAGGGTTCCGGACTGAAGCTTTCTTT. Amino acid sequence: CASSLGSGFRTEAFF.

The genes are TRBV6-1 and TRBJ1-5; D is uncertain. Trimming shortened V by 6 bases and J by 3 bases, and 12 bases separated the two germline ends. The CDR3 covers 14 residues. The V gene's germline CDR1 is MNHNS and CDR2 SASEGT. The CDR3 spells CASSTHSNNQPQHF. The DNA for the CDR3 is TGTGCCAGCAGCACTCACAGCAACAATCAGCCCCAGCATTTT.

J is TRBJ1-2 and V is TRBV30; D is unclear. V was shortened by 6 bases and J by 6 bases, with 26 bases between the two germline ends. Per germline, CDR1 GTSNPN and CDR2 SVGIG (reference sequence). This CDR3 is 16 amino acids long. CDR3 residues: CACNREPGAFLNGYTF. The CDR3 DNA reads TGTGCCTGCAATCGGGAGCCAGGCGCGTTCCTTAATGGCTACACCTTC.

V and J are TRBV28 and TRBJ1-2; TRBD1 might be the D (5 bases). The CDR3 sequence is 12 residues long. The V end lost 7 bases, the J end lost 8 bases, and 14 bases lay between the germline ends. Germline V lookup: CDR1 MDHEN, CDR2 SYDVKM. CDR3 in DNA: TGTGCCAGCAAATCCAGGGCAAAAGGCTACACCTTC. Translated, it gives CASKSRAKGYTF.

This chain's CDR3 is CASSPTQGTLQYGYTF. The CDR3 DNA sequence: TGTGCCAGCAGCCCAACACAGGGAACCCTTCAGTATGGCTACACCTTC. The rearrangement links TRBV5-6 to TRBJ1-2; a possible D gene is TRBD1 (6 bases). The CDR3 extends over 16 amino acids. V lost 4 bases, J lost 5 bases, and 21 bases lay in between. The germline V gene encodes CDR1 SGHDT and CDR2 YYEEEE.

The rearrangement joins TRBV4-1 to TRBJ2-7, with a weak D call TRBD1 (5 bases). CDR3 size: 15 residues. Looked up from germline, CDR1 is MGHRA and CDR2 is YSYEKL. V was shortened by 0 bases and J by 1 base, with 10 bases between the two germline ends. The CDR3 sequence is CASSQDWGPSYEQYF. The DNA of the CDR3 is TGCGCCAGCAGCCAAGATTGGGGCCCGTCCTACGAGCAGTACTTC.

V gene TRBV27 combines with J gene TRBJ2-1; 7 bases map to TRBD2. Germline V gene sequence: CDR1 MNHEY, CDR2 SMNVEV (reference sequence). The CDR3 loop spans 14 amino acids. J was trimmed by 6 bases and V by 3 bases; bases with no gene match: 5. The CDR3 DNA is TGTGCCAGCAGTTTGGGGACTAAGCGCAATGAGCAGTTCTTC. Translating gives CASSLGTKRNEQFF.

The chain links TRBV15 to TRBJ1-1, with D possibly matching TRBD1 (5 bases). The CDR3 spans 15 residues. Germline V lookup: CDR1 LNHNV, CDR2 YYDKDF (reference sequence). V lost 0 bases, J lost 1 base, and 9 bases lay in between. DNA for the CDR3: TGTGCCACCAGCAGAGATATGGGGGGGAACACTGAAGCTTTCTTT. This encodes CATSRDMGGNTEAFF.

With respect to this clone: The junction differs from germline at one of its ends, possibly a read error. This specimen includes other DNA sequences encoding the same CDR3. The V gene is TRBV27, the J gene TRBJ1-6; a possible D gene is TRBD1 (6 bases). Germline values: CDR1 MNHEY, CDR2 SMNVEV (reference sequence). This CDR3 spans 15 amino acids. The DNA for the CDR3 is TGTGCCAGCAGCGGCCGGACAGCCACAAATTCCCCCCTCCACTTT. It yields the protein CASSGRTATNSPLHF.

The CDR3 DNA reads as TGTGCCAGTAGTACCATAACTAGCGGGAGATCGGGAGCCAAAAACATTCAGTACTTC. Translated: CASSTITSGRSGAKNIQYF. This chain uses TRBV19 with TRBJ2-4, with 11 bases fitting TRBD2. The ends lost 4 bases at V and 0 bases at J; junction bases unmatched: 11. Germline CDR1 LNHDA, CDR2 SQIVND (reference sequence). CDR3 length: 19 residues.

The chain carries TRBV28 and TRBJ1-2; D not certain. The V gene lost 5 bases and the J gene lost 8 bases, with 15 bases spanning the gap. The CDR3 spans 13 residues. Germline-derived CDR1 and CDR2 are MDHEN and SYDVKM. The CDR3 DNA reads as TGTGCCAGCAGTGCCATAGGACTGAAAGGCTACACCTTC. Amino acid sequence: CASSAIGLKGYTF.

The rearrangement links TRBV5-1 to TRBJ2-7; 8 nucleotides match TRBD1. With 0 bases clipped from V and 5 bases from J, the junction kept 7 bases outside the gene matches. CDR1 and CDR2 from the germline V gene are SGHRS and YFSETQ. There are 15 residues in the CDR3. The CDR3: CASSLGGTGGNEQYF. The CDR3 bases are TGCGCCAGCAGCTTGGGGGGGACAGGTGGCAACGAGCAGTACTTC.

The gene calls are TRBV5-1 and TRBJ1-1; unclear D gene. V gave up 4 bases and J gave up 0 bases, with 13 bases separating them. This CDR3 is 15 amino acids long. CDR1 and CDR2 from the germline V gene are SGHRS and YFSETQ. CDR3 region: CASSPREALNTEAFF. DNA of the CDR3: TGCGCCAGCAGCCCTCGTGAGGCCTTGAACACTGAAGCTTTCTTT. The variable domain in full, completed from reference TRBV5-1 and TRBJ1-1, reads KAGVTQTPRYLIKTRGQQVTLSCSPISGHRSVSWYQQTPGQGLQFLFEYFSETQRNKGNFPGRFSGRQFSNSRSEMNVSTLELGDSALYLCASSPREALNTEAFFGQGTRLTVV.

The V gene is TRBV9, the J gene TRBJ1-4, with TRBD1 matching 7 bases. Germline values: CDR1 SGDLS, CDR2 YYNGEE. The CDR3 extends over 16 amino acids. The ends lost 3 bases at V and 7 bases at J; junction bases unmatched: 12. Written as DNA, the CDR3 is TGTGCCAGCAGCGAGGGGAGACAGGGAAATTCTGAAAAACTGTTTTTT. Its protein product is CASSEGRQGNSEKLFF.

This chain connects TRBV2 to TRBJ1-2; 7 bases are shared with TRBD1. Losses at the gene ends were 5 bases for V and 7 bases for J; bases not matched to a gene: 7. CDR1 is SNHLY and CDR2 is FYNNEI in the germline V gene. The CDR3 is 13 amino acids. In DNA form, the CDR3 reads TGTGCCAGCAGTATTGACAGGGAATCTGGCTACACCTTC. Amino acids: CASSIDRESGYTF.

The genes are TRBV7-8 and TRBJ2-4; D may be TRBD2 (6 bases). The germline V gene has CDR1 SGHVS and CDR2 FQNEAQ. The V end lost 1 base, the J end lost 7 bases, and 8 bases lay between the germline ends. This CDR3 is 13 amino acids long. This CDR3 reads CASSLDGRNIQYF. The CDR3 nucleotides read TGTGCCAGCAGCTTAGATGGGAGGAACATTCAGTACTTC.

V usage is TRBV7-9 and J usage is TRBJ1-2; TRBD1 matches at 10 bases. V lost 4 bases and J lost 6; bases outside the gene matches: 5. The CDR3 has 14 residues. CDR1 and CDR2 from the germline V gene are SEHNR and FQNEAQ (reference sequence). CDR3 amino acids: CASSSRDRGHGYTF. The CDR3 DNA reads TGTGCCAGCAGCTCCCGGGACAGGGGTCATGGCTACACCTTC.

The rearrangement uses TRBV7-8 and TRBJ1-1, with a tentative D call TRBD1 (6 bases). Germline values: CDR1 SGHVS, CDR2 FQNEAQ. V gave up 5 bases and J gave up 11 bases, with 18 bases separating them. The CDR3 has 13 amino acids. CDR3 coding DNA: TGTGCCAGCAGCCCGAGCCTGGACAGAGACGCTTTCTTT. Its translation is CASSPSLDRDAFF. Looking up the rest from reference TRBV7-8 and TRBJ1-1 gives the full variable domain: GAGVSQSPRYKVAKRGQDVALRCDPISGHVSLFWYQQALGQGPEFLTYFQNEAQLDKSGLPSDRFFAERPEGSVSTLKIQRTQQEDSAVYLCASSPSLDRDAFFGQGTRLTVV.

The V gene is TRBV9, the J gene TRBJ2-7; D remains unclear. CDR3 length: 13 residues. V lost 4 bases and J 1 base, leaving 9 bases between the germline ends. Germline lookup yields CDR1 SGDLS and CDR2 YYNGEE. The CDR3 region is CASSSGPSYEQYF. CDR3 sequence (DNA): TGTGCCAGCAGCAGTGGGCCTTCCTACGAGCAGTACTTC. Full variable domain (missing parts from reference TRBV9 and TRBJ2-7): DSGVTQTPKHLITATGQRVTLRCSPRSGDLSVYWYQQSLDQGLQFLIQYYNGEERAKGNILERFSAQQFPDLHSELNLSSLELGDSALYFCASSSGPSYEQYFGPGTRLTVT.

This clone was recorded once. The V gene is TRBV5-1, the J gene TRBJ2-7; 9 bases fit TRBD1. Germline-derived CDR1 and CDR2 are SGHRS and YFSETQ. The CDR3 loop spans 15 amino acids. Trimming at V came to 6 bases and at J to 6 bases, leaving 13 bases not matched to a gene. CDR3 coding DNA: TGCGCCAGCACCCCCCGCGGGACAGGGCTAAGCGAGCAGTACTTC. Translating it yields CASTPRGTGLSEQYF.

Only one count was recorded for this clone. The genes are TRBV19 and TRBJ2-5; TRBD2 matches 8 bases. Looked up from germline, CDR1 is LNHDA and CDR2 is SQIVND (reference sequence). The V segment lost 5 bases and the J segment 4 bases; nucleotides outside the gene matches: 9. The CDR3 spans 15 residues. CDR3 in amino acids: CASSPRLALVETQYF. Written as DNA, the CDR3 is TGTGCCAGTAGTCCCCGACTAGCGTTAGTAGAGACCCAGTACTTC.

This rearrangement joins TRBV5-5 to TRBJ2-2; 8 positions agree with TRBD2. This CDR3 is built from 16 residues. V trimming: 2 bases; J trimming: 0 bases; junction bases outside the gene matches: 3. CDR1 and CDR2 from the germline V gene are SGHKS and YYEKEE (reference sequence). Here the CDR3 reads CASSFLAGPNTGELFF. The CDR3 nucleotides are TGTGCCAGCAGCTTTCTAGCGGGCCCGAACACCGGGGAGCTGTTTTTT.

In this sample, this clone turned up once. The genes are TRBV6-5 and TRBJ2-2, with 7 bases fitting TRBD1. CDR1 is MNHEY, CDR2 SVGAGI, per germline. The junction had 5 bases not matched to a gene; V was cut back by 9 bases and J by 4 bases. The CDR3 runs 13 residues. The CDR3 region has the DNA TGTGCCAGTAAGGGGGCCCTCACCGGGGAGCTGTTTTTT. It yields the protein CASKGALTGELFF.

The chain is built from TRBV27 and TRBJ2-1; D perhaps matches TRBD1 (5 bases). Per germline, CDR1 MNHEY and CDR2 SMNVEV (reference sequence). The length of the CDR3 is 14 residues. With 9 bases removed from V and 2 bases from J, the gap between germline ends came to 14 bases. CDR3 sequence: CASSRESAYNEQFF. CDR3 sequence (DNA): TGTGCCAGTTCCAGGGAATCGGCCTACAATGAGCAGTTCTTC.

The rearrangement joins TRBV27 to TRBJ2-3; 7 bases match TRBD2. CDR1 MNHEY and CDR2 SMNVEV come from the germline V gene (reference sequence). This CDR3 region has 16 residues. Trimming at V came to 3 bases and at J to 2 bases, leaving 8 bases not matched to a gene. The CDR3 DNA follows: TGTGCCAGCAGTTTGGGTTGGGGGGGGAACACAGATACGCAGTATTTT. This translates into CASSLGWGGNTDTQYF.

The chain employs TRBV6-5 and TRBJ2-3; 7 positions agree with TRBD1. V shed 8 bases, J shed 6 bases, and the junction held 14 bases outside the gene matches. The CDR3 is made up of 15 amino acids. Germline V gene lookup returns CDR1 MNHEY and CDR2 SVGAGI. The CDR3 is CASRSMSTGVDTQYF. The CDR3 coding sequence is TGTGCCAGCCGGAGTATGAGTACAGGGGTGGATACGCAGTATTTT.

The rearrangement uses TRBV9 and TRBJ2-5; TRBD2 agrees at 15 bases. V shed 3 bases and J 7 bases; nucleotides not matched to a gene: 7. CDR3 length equals 16 residues. CDR1 and CDR2 from the germline V gene are SGDLS and YYNGEE. The CDR3 bases are TGTGCCAGCAGCGCCGGACTAGCGGGGGGGCAGGGGACCCAGTACTTC. Protein: CASSAGLAGGQGTQYF. The whole variable domain, filled in from reference TRBV9 and TRBJ2-5, reads DSGVTQTPKHLITATGQRVTLRCSPRSGDLSVYWYQQSLDQGLQFLIQYYNGEERAKGNILERFSAQQFPDLHSELNLSSLELGDSALYFCASSAGLAGGQGTQYFGPGTRLLVL.

The V gene is TRBV21-1, the J gene TRBJ1-3; the D call TRBD1 from the table was never checked on the DNA. TRBV21-1 is recorded as a pseudogene. This CDR3 is 15 amino acids long. The CDR3 reads CASRRTVSSGNTIYF. DNA for the CDR3: TGTGCCAGCAGACGGACAGTAAGCTCTGGAAACACCATATATTTT.

DNA of the CDR3: TGCAGTGGGGAGTACAATGAGCAGTTCTTC. Translated: CSGEYNEQFF. The rearrangement joins TRBV20-1 to TRBJ2-1, with TRBD2 as a possible D gene (5 bases). Germline CDR1 and CDR2: DFQATT and SNEGSKA (reference sequence). This CDR3 spans 10 amino acids. The V end lost 7 bases, the J end lost 4 bases, and 5 bases lay between the germline ends.

This CDR3 reads CASRQGISYNEQFF. The CDR3 nucleotides are TGTGCCAGCCGACAGGGTATCTCCTACAATGAGCAGTTCTTC. The chain couples TRBV6-6 to TRBJ2-1; 7 positions match TRBD1. With 8 bases clipped from V and 0 bases from J, the junction kept 4 bases outside the gene matches. Germline V gene lookup returns CDR1 MNHNY and CDR2 SVGAGI (reference sequence). CDR3 length: 14 residues.

The CDR3 sequence is CASSPQGYSNQPQHF. The DNA of the CDR3 is TGTGCCAGTAGCCCTCAGGGGTATAGCAATCAGCCCCAGCATTTT. The J gene is TRBJ1-5, the V gene TRBV19, with a possible D match to TRBD1 (6 bases). CDR3 length equals 15 residues. Germline CDR1 LNHDA, CDR2 SQIVND (reference sequence). Trimming left V 6 bases short and J 0 bases short, with 12 bases between.

The V and J genes are TRBV5-8 and TRBJ1-5, with D tentatively TRBD1 (6 bases). The V and J ends lost 5 bases and 0 bases respectively, with 12 bases between them. This CDR3 contains 15 residues. The germline gives CDR1 SGHTS, CDR2 YDEGEE. CDR3: CASSPGDTSNQPQHF. CDR3 bases: TGTGCCAGCAGTCCAGGGGATACTAGCAATCAGCCCCAGCATTTT.